The 24 T cell receptor beta chains given below trace back to one sample, sequenced in a study of beta chain features in type 1 diabetes. Study-wide points: Within each of all four CD4+ subsets, Type 1 diabetes patients had TCRB CDR3s that were moderately but significantly shorter.

Every isolated RNA sample was fully reverse transcribed, so sequencing captured expressed TCRB transcripts. Sequenced by immunoSEQ multiplex PCR; TCRdb stores in-frame clones only, minus some. The sample lists 300,000 or so clones, 13% occurring once. Antigens for these TCRs are unknown. The sequencing input was naive CD4+ T cells from blood. The receptors were gathered from a woman aged 18-29 years with type 1 diabetes.

J is TRBJ2-4 and V is TRBV2, with TRBD2 matching 14 bases. Germline assignment: CDR1 SNHLY and CDR2 FYNNEI. This CDR3 comprises 17 residues. The trim removed 1 base at V and 6 bases at J, leaving 5 bases unmatched. The CDR3 DNA reads TGTGCCAGCAGTGAAGGGGGACTAGCGGGAGTCCTAAACATTCAGTACTTC. Amino acids: CASSEGGLAGVLNIQYF.

This chain uses TRBV30 with TRBJ1-2; D not certain. Deletions cut 4 bases from V and 2 bases from J, with 5 bases between. CDR3 length equals 11 residues. Per the germline V gene, CDR1 is GTSNPN and CDR2 is SVGIG (reference sequence). CDR3 sequence: CAWTVNYGYTF. CDR3 nucleotide sequence: TGTGCCTGGACAGTAAACTATGGCTACACCTTC.

This clone occurred a few times. The chain combines TRBV15 with TRBJ2-1; TRBD2 matches 10 bases. Germline CDR1 and CDR2: LNHNV and YYDKDF (reference sequence). There are 17 residues in the CDR3. V was pared by 0 bases and J by 5 bases, with 7 bases of the junction left unmatched. Here the CDR3 reads CATSRDPPAGGNNEQFF. The CDR3 nucleotides read TGTGCCACCAGCAGAGATCCCCCAGCGGGAGGGAACAATGAGCAGTTCTTC.

This clone was counted only a few times. CDR3 DNA: TGTGCCAGCAGCGTAGCTACACGGAGTGGCTCCTACAATGAGCAGTTCTTC. This encodes CASSVATRSGSYNEQFF. The chain combines TRBV9 with TRBJ2-1; D is undetermined. The germline CDR1 and CDR2 sequences are SGDLS and YYNGEE. With 0 bases removed from V and 0 bases from J, the gap between germline ends came to 13 bases. CDR3 length: 17 amino acids.

V and J are TRBV15 and TRBJ2-3, with 13 bases matching TRBD2. This CDR3 has 16 residues. Looked up from germline, CDR1 is LNHNV and CDR2 is YYDKDF (reference sequence). V shed 5 bases and J 6 bases; nucleotides not matched to a gene: 8. CDR3 protein: CATSSRLAGGHDTQYF. DNA of the CDR3: TGTGCCACCAGCTCTCGACTAGCGGGAGGACACGATACGCAGTATTTT.

In its sample, this clone was seen a few times. This sequence joins TRBV11-2 and TRBJ1-2, with TRBD1 identical over 8 bases. With 4 bases clipped from V and 6 bases from J, the junction kept 7 bases outside the gene matches. Per the germline V gene, CDR1 is SGHAT and CDR2 is FQNNGV. The CDR3 consists of 14 residues. The CDR3 protein is CASSWRTGYNGYTF. CDR3 nucleotides: TGTGCCAGCAGCTGGAGGACAGGGTACAATGGCTACACCTTC.

This chain uses TRBV5-1 with TRBJ1-4; the D gene is possibly TRBD1 (6 bases). CDR1 and CDR2 (germline): SGHRS, YFSETQ. The CDR3 sequence is 15 residues long. Trimming cost V 2 bases and J 2 bases, with 10 bases left between them. CDR3 sequence: CASSLTGMTNEKLFF. CDR3 bases: TGCGCCAGCAGCTTAACAGGGATGACTAATGAAAAACTGTTTTTT.

This chain links TRBV2 with TRBJ2-7; no clear D. Germline loops: CDR1 SNHLY, CDR2 FYNNEI. This CDR3 region has 12 residues. V was clipped by 6 bases and J by 3 bases, with 9 bases between them. CDR3 in amino acids: CASRELLYEQYF. The CDR3, as DNA: TGTGCCAGCAGAGAACTCCTCTACGAGCAGTACTTC.

The chain links TRBV14 to TRBJ1-1; D is undetermined. Trimming left V 6 bases short and J 11 bases short, with 19 bases between. The CDR3 loop spans 13 amino acids. Germline CDR1 and CDR2: SGHDN and FVKESK. The CDR3 reads CASSREERNRAFF. The CDR3 DNA sequence: TGTGCCAGCAGTCGAGAGGAGAGGAATAGGGCTTTCTTT.

This chain uses TRBV9 with TRBJ2-7; D is uncertain. CDR3 size: 13 residues. The germline V gene encodes CDR1 SGDLS and CDR2 YYNGEE. V was cut by 4 bases and J by 2 bases, with 10 bases left in between. This chain's CDR3 is CASSQGAPYEQYF. CDR3 sequence (DNA): TGTGCCAGCAGCCAAGGAGCCCCCTACGAGCAGTACTTC. Using reference TRBV9 and TRBJ2-7 for the parts outside the CDR3, the full variable domain is DSGVTQTPKHLITATGQRVTLRCSPRSGDLSVYWYQQSLDQGLQFLIQYYNGEERAKGNILERFSAQQFPDLHSELNLSSLELGDSALYFCASSQGAPYEQYFGPGTRLTVT.

The chain has TRBV5-1 and TRBJ1-5; 8 bases align to TRBD1. V lost 0 bases to trimming and J lost 5 bases; unmatched junction nucleotides: 7. The length of the CDR3 is 16 residues. Per germline, CDR1 SGHRS and CDR2 YFSETQ. The CDR3 reads CASSLGPGGQDQPQHF. The CDR3 nucleotides read TGCGCCAGCAGCTTGGGTCCAGGGGGCCAGGATCAGCCCCAGCATTTT.

The gene calls are TRBV12-5 and TRBJ2-1; 11 nucleotides match TRBD1. Germline values: CDR1 LGHNT, CDR2 FRNRAP. V lost 5 bases, J lost 5 bases, and 5 bases stayed unmatched. The CDR3 has 15 amino acids. The CDR3 sequence is CASGPGQGEDNEQFF. The DNA for the CDR3 is TGTGCTAGTGGTCCGGGACAGGGGGAAGACAATGAGCAGTTCTTC.

Only a few counts were recorded for this clone. This chain links TRBV15 with TRBJ2-5, with D uncertain. V was cut by 0 bases and J by 1 base, with 6 bases left in between. The CDR3 runs 14 residues. Germline V gene sequence: CDR1 LNHNV, CDR2 YYDKDF (reference sequence). Here the CDR3 reads CATSREAFQETQYF. The CDR3 region has the DNA TGTGCCACCAGCAGAGAAGCGTTCCAAGAGACCCAGTACTTC.

This clone was detected a few times. The chain carries TRBV6-5 and TRBJ2-3, with 7 nucleotides matching TRBD2. The junction had 3 bases not matched to a gene; V was cut back by 0 bases and J by 3 bases. This CDR3 spans 15 amino acids. In germline, CDR1 is MNHEY, CDR2 SVGAGI. The CDR3 region is CASSYSGTNTDTQYF. CDR3 bases: TGTGCCAGCAGTTACTCCGGGACTAATACAGATACGCAGTATTTT.

The rearrangement joins TRBV27 to TRBJ2-7; 8 positions agree with TRBD1. V shed 5 bases and J 4 bases; nucleotides not matched to a gene: 7. Looked up from germline, CDR1 is MNHEY and CDR2 is SMNVEV (reference sequence). This CDR3 comprises 14 residues. CDR3 protein: CASSPRTGPYEQYF. The CDR3 DNA sequence: TGTGCCAGCAGTCCGAGGACAGGGCCTTACGAGCAGTACTTC.

The table lists this clone with a few counts. This chain links TRBV11-2 with TRBJ2-5; D might be TRBD2 (5 bases). V was shortened by 0 bases and J by 1 base, with 9 bases between the two germline ends. Germline V gives CDR1 SGHAT, CDR2 FQNNGV. The CDR3 is 15 residues long. Here the CDR3 DNA reads TGTGCCAGCAGCTTAGAGGGGAGATTCCAAGAGACCCAGTACTTC. The encoded protein is CASSLEGRFQETQYF.

This clone was seen only a few times. The chain is built from TRBV7-9 and TRBJ2-3, with no clear D. Per the germline V gene, CDR1 is SEHNR and CDR2 is FQNEAQ (reference sequence). CDR3 length: 14 residues. V lost 10 bases to trimming and J lost 6 bases, with 20 bases between them. DNA of the CDR3: TGTGCCACCCCCCCTCTGTACAGCCGGGATACGCAGTATTTT. Its translation: CATPPLYSRDTQYF.

The table lists this clone with a few counts. The CDR3 reads CASSARRGVPYEQYF. As DNA, the CDR3 is TGTGCCAGCAGCGCCCGCAGGGGGGTCCCCTACGAGCAGTACTTC. The V gene is TRBV7-9, the J gene TRBJ2-7; possibly TRBD1 for D (7 bases). CDR1 is SEHNR and CDR2 is FQNEAQ in the germline V gene (reference sequence). The CDR3 sequence is 15 residues long. V lost 5 bases to trimming and J lost 2 bases, with 16 bases between them.

This clone has a single count. The chain employs TRBV21-1 and TRBJ1-2; the table's D call, TRBD1, has no DNA check behind it. TRBV21-1 corresponds to a pseudogene. The CDR3 runs to 15 residues. For the CDR3, the DNA is TGTGCCAGCAGCAAAGAGCGACAGCGTAACTATGGCTACACCTTC. Translation gives CASSKERQRNYGYTF.

The sample holds a few counts of this clone. The sample contains more than one DNA sequence encoding this CDR3. The chain employs TRBV7-9 and TRBJ2-1; 11 bases match TRBD2. The CDR3 is made up of 14 amino acids. The germline gives CDR1 SEHNR, CDR2 FQNEAQ (reference sequence). V lost 2 bases and J lost 6; bases outside the gene matches: 0. CDR3 DNA sequence: TGTGCCAGCAGCTTAACTAGCGGGGGCAATGAGCAGTTCTTC. Translating it yields CASSLTSGGNEQFF. Together with reference TRBV7-9 and TRBJ2-1, the CDR3 gives the full variable domain: DTGVSQNPRHKITKRGQNVTFRCDPISEHNRLYWYRQTLGQGPEFLTYFQNEAQLEKSRLLSDRFSAERPKGSFSTLEIQRTEQGDSAMYLCASSLTSGGNEQFFGPGTRLTVL.

This clone was recorded a few times. The CDR3 DNA reads TGTGCCAGCTCACCGCAGAATGGCGGGGGCACTGAAGCTTTCTTT. This sequence encodes CASSPQNGGGTEAFF. The rearrangement joins TRBV18 to TRBJ1-1; a weak D match, TRBD1 (5 bases). Per the germline V gene, CDR1 is KGHSH and CDR2 is LQKENI. The germline V and J ends were trimmed by 3 bases and 4 bases, with 15 bases remaining between them. This CDR3 has 15 residues. Supplemented by reference TRBV18 and TRBJ1-1, the full variable domain reads NAGVMQNPRHLVRRRGQEARLRCSPMKGHSHVYWYRQLPEEGLKFMVYLQKENIIDESGMPKERFSAEFPKEGPSILRIQQVVRGDSAAYFCASSPQNGGGTEAFFGQGTRLTVV.

V gene TRBV30 combines with J gene TRBJ1-2, with D perhaps matching TRBD1 (6 bases). The germline CDR1 and CDR2 sequences are GTSNPN and SVGIG (reference sequence). Trimming shortened V by 0 bases and J by 7 bases, and 27 bases separated the two germline ends. The CDR3 consists of 18 residues. In DNA form, the CDR3 reads TGTGCCTGGAGTGTATCAGAATTCGGGACAAAACGCGTGGCTGGCTACACCTTC. Amino acid sequence: CAWSVSEFGTKRVAGYTF.

This clone was seen more than once but under ten times. The chain is built from TRBV13 and TRBJ2-1, with TRBD2 matching over 11 bases. The CDR3 sequence is 19 residues long. Looked up from germline, CDR1 is PRHDT and CDR2 is FYEKMQ (reference sequence). V lost 4 bases, J lost 4 bases, and 15 bases stayed unmatched. The CDR3 DNA follows: TGTGCCAGCAGCTCTCGGAGGGGTAGCGGGAGGGCCGGATACAATGAGCAGTTCTTC. It specifies CASSSRRGSGRAGYNEQFF.

The genes are TRBV11-2 and TRBJ2-5; TRBD1 matches at 11 bases. J gave up 0 bases and V 4 bases, and 4 bases lay outside the gene matches. The CDR3 contains 16 residues. Looked up from germline, CDR1 is SGHAT and CDR2 is FQNNGV. The CDR3 loop is CASSSGTGGYQETQYF. DNA for the CDR3: TGTGCCAGCAGCTCCGGGACAGGGGGGTACCAAGAGACCCAGTACTTC.